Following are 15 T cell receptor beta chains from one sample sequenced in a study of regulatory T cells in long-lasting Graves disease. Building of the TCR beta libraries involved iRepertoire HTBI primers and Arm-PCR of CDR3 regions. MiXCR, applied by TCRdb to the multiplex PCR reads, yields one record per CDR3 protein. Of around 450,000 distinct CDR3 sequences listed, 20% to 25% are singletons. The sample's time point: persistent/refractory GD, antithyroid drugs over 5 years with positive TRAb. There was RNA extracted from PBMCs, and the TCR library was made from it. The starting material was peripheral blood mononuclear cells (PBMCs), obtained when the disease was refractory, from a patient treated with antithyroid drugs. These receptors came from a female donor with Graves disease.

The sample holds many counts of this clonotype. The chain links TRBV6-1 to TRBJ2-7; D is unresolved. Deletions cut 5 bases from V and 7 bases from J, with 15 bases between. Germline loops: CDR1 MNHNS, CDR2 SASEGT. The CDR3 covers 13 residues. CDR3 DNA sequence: TGTGCCAGCAGTCGCCAAGAGCTAGGAGAGCAGTACTTC. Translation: CASSRQELGEQYF.

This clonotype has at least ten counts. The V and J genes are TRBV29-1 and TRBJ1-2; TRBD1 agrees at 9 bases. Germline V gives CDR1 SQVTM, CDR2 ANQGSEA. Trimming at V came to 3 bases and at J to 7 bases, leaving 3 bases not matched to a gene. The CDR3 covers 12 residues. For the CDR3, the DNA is TGCAGCGTTGAGTACAGGGGGCTTGGCTACACCTTC. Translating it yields CSVEYRGLGYTF.

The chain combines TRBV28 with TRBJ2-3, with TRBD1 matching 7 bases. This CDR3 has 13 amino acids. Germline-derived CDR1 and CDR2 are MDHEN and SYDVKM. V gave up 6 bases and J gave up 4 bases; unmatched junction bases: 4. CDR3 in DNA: TGTGCCAGCAGGTCTCAGGGGGCAGATACGCAGTATTTT. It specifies CASRSQGADTQYF.

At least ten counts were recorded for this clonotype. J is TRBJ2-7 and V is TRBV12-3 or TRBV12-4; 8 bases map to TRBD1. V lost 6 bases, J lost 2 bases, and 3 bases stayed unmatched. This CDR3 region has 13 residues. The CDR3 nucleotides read TGTGCCAGCAGCCCAGGGGGCCCCTACGAGCAGTACTTC. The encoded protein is CASSPGGPYEQYF.

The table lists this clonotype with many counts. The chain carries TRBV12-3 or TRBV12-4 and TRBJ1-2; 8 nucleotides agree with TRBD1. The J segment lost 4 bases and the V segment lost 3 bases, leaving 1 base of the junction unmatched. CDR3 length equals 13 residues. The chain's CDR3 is CASSLDRVYGYTF. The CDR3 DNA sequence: TGTGCCAGCAGTTTGGACAGGGTCTATGGCTACACCTTC.

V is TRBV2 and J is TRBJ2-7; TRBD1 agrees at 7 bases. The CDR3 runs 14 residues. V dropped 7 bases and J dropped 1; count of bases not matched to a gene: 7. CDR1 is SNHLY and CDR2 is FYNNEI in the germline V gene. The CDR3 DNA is TGTGCCAGCATGAGACAGGGACCTTCCTACGAGCAGTACTTC. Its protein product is CASMRQGPSYEQYF.

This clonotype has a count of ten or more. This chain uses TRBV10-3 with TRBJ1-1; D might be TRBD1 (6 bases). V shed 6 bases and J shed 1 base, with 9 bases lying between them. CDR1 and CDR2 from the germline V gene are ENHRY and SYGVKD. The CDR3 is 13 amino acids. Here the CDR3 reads CAISPTGNTEAFF. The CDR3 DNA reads TGTGCCATCAGCCCGACAGGGAACACTGAAGCTTTCTTT.

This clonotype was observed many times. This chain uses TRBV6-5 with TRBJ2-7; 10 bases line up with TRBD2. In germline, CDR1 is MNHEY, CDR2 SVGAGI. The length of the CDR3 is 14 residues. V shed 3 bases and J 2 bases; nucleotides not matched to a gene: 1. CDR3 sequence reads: CASSYTSGAYEQYF. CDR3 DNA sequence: TGTGCCAGCAGTTATACTAGCGGGGCCTACGAGCAGTACTTC.

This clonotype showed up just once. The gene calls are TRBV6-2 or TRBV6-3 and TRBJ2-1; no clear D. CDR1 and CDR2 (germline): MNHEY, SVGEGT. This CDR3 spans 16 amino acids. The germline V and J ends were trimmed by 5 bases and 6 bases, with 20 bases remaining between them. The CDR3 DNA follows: TGTGCCAGCAGTCTTAATCTAGGAGCTATCCTCAATGAGCAGTTCTTC. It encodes CASSLNLGAILNEQFF.

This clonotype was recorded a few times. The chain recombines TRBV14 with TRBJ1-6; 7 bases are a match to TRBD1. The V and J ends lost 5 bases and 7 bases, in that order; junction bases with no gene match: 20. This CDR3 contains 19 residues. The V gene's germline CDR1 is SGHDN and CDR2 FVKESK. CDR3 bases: TGTGCCAGCAGCGTGCCGGGACAGATCCGCCCGAGGTTAAATTCACCCCTCCACTTT. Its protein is CASSVPGQIRPRLNSPLHF.

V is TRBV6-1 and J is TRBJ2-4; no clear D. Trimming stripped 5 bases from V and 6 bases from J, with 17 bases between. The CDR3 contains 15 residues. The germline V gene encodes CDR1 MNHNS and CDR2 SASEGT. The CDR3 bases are TGTGCCAGCAGTCCCCCGGGTCCTTCGCGAAACATTCAGTACTTC. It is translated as CASSPPGPSRNIQYF.

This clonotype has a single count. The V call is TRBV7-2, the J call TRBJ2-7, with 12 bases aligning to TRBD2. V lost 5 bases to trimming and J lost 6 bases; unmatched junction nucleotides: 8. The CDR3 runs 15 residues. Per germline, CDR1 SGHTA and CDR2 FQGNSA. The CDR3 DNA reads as TGTGCCAGCAGCAACCTAGCGGGAGGGCCATCCGAGCAGTACTTC. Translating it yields CASSNLAGGPSEQYF.

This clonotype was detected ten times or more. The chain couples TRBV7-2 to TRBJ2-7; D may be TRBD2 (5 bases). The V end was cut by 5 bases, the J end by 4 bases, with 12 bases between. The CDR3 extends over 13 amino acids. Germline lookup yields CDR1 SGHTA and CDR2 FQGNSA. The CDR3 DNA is TGTGCCAGCAGCCCCGGACGGGAATACGAGCAGTACTTC. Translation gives CASSPGREYEQYF.

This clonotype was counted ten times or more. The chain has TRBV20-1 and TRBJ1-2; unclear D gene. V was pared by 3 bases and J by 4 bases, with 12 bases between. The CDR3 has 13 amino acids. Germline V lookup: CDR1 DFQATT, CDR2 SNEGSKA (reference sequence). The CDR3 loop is CSARRFGVYGYTF. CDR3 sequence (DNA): TGCAGTGCTAGGAGGTTCGGGGTCTATGGCTACACCTTC.

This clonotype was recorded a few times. CDR3 protein: CASSLLDGVNTEAFF. CDR3 nucleotides: TGTGCCAGCAGCCTTTTAGACGGGGTGAACACTGAAGCTTTCTTT. V is TRBV7-9 and J is TRBJ1-1, with D uncertain. Trimming shortened V by 5 bases and J by 0 bases, and 13 bases separated the two germline ends. This CDR3 is built from 15 residues. CDR1 is SEHNR, CDR2 FQNEAQ, per germline (reference sequence).